These 5 T cell receptor beta chains came from one sample sequenced in a study of blood T cells in healthy people across ages. A second about 7 to 12 cycle PCR used barcoded and J-beta primers. TCRdb recomputed calls from the 5' RACE reads with MiXCR, one row per CDR3 protein. This sample has about 1.6 million distinct CDR3 sequences, with roughly a third found just once. The sample was blood. The receptors come from a woman aged 25 to 39 in good health.

This clonotype was seen more than once but under ten times. The chain combines TRBV28 with TRBJ2-5, with 8 bases aligning to TRBD1. This CDR3 is built from 15 residues. Trimming at V came to 4 bases and at J to 5 bases, leaving 9 bases not matched to a gene. Germline V gene sequence: CDR1 MDHEN, CDR2 SYDVKM. CDR3 amino acids: CASSWGQAVLETQYF. CDR3 sequence (DNA): TGTGCCAGCAGTTGGGGACAGGCCGTCTTGGAGACCCAGTACTTC.

The chain employs TRBV7-9 and TRBJ2-5; 11 nucleotides agree with TRBD2. The CDR3 loop spans 16 amino acids. Germline CDR1 SEHNR, CDR2 FQNEAQ (reference sequence). V lost 2 bases to trimming and J lost 2 bases; unmatched junction nucleotides: 4. The CDR3 reads CASSLTVAGGQETQYF. CDR3 DNA: TGTGCCAGCAGCTTAACGGTAGCGGGAGGGCAAGAGACCCAGTACTTC.

This clonotype was seen many times. The rearrangement joins TRBV7-3 to TRBJ2-3; 8 bases line up with TRBD2. V shed 5 bases, J shed 5 bases, and the junction held 6 bases outside the gene matches. Germline V gives CDR1 SGHTA, CDR2 FQGTGA. The CDR3 loop spans 14 amino acids. This chain's CDR3 is CASSRGLAEDTQYF. The DNA of the CDR3 is TGTGCCAGCAGCCGCGGACTAGCTGAAGATACGCAGTATTTT.

The gene calls are TRBV28 and TRBJ2-1, with TRBD1 identical over 10 bases. CDR3 size: 13 residues. Germline-derived CDR1 and CDR2 are MDHEN and SYDVKM. The V and J ends lost 7 bases and 10 bases, in that order; junction bases with no gene match: 7. CDR3 region: CASIKDRGMEQFF. DNA of the CDR3: TGTGCCAGCATAAAGGACAGGGGGATGGAGCAGTTCTTC.

This rearrangement joins TRBV12-3 or TRBV12-4 to TRBJ1-1; weak D call: TRBD1 (5 bases). V lost 1 base, J lost 6 bases, and 12 bases lay in between. The CDR3 spans 14 residues. CDR3 in amino acids: CASSLGGGSAEAFF. CDR3 bases: TGTGCCAGCAGTTTAGGCGGGGGGAGCGCTGAAGCTTTCTTT.